This TCR beta chain was observed in a study of STAT5B mutations in CD4+ large granular lymphocyte leukemia. Study-wide context: The CDR3 'QG' motif was associated with a particular HLA allele among healthy donors.

This clone was found a few times. The antigen is undetermined. The CDR3 length is 13 residues. The germline V gene has CDR1 SQVTM and CDR2 ANQGSEA. With 6 bases clipped from V and 7 bases from J, the junction kept 11 bases outside the gene matches. Repertoires were generated with immunoSEQ multiplex PCR, while TCRdb's copy carries only in-frame clones and drops some. The sample carries about 35,000 clones, more than 65% recorded once. Points from the study as a whole: TRBV06-family usage was enriched in top patient clones (8/27) versus controls (2/35). About 24% of private leukemic clonotypes occurred rarely in other patients' non-leukemic repertoires.

Input material: CD4+ T cells from blood buffy coats. This TCR came from a human donor in good health. The genes are TRBV29-1 and TRBJ1-2; 7 bases agree with TRBD1. The CDR3 coding sequence is TGCAGCGTGCCCCTGCAGGGGGGGAGTGGCTACACCTTC. Translation gives CSVPLQGGSGYTF.